Here is one T cell receptor (beta chain) with its context. There is no known antigen for this receptor. No base quality information exists; no much larger clone differs at one position. The source of the sample is a study of blood T cell repertoires in COVID-19 (dated by TCRdb to about 2020). About the study as a whole: Samples covering the acute and convalescent phases of COVID-19 were provided by collaborators in the United States, Italy and Spain. The material from the prospective study consisted of cDNA or gDNA derived from T cells, B-cell-depleted T cells, or PBMCs. Deeply sampled blood TCRbeta repertoires from subjects exposed to, actively infected with, or recovered from COVID-19 were included in the dataset. The repertoires were made available in a free public database intended to serve as a resource for research on the immune response to SARS-CoV-2. The samples were drawn from the first 160 participants of the ongoing ImmuneRACE study and from 1,254 subjects provided by 6 global collaborators. Sample metadata almost always included a de-identified subject ID, COVID-19 status, age in years and sex. Where HLA class I and class II types were available, the types were taken from metadata supplied by the sample provider, not from assay-based typing.

From the cysteine through the phenylalanine, the CDR3 covers 14 amino acids. The CDR3 DNA has 42 bases and is translated from base 1. V loses 3 bases, J loses 6 bases, and the germline ends lie 12 bases apart. CDR1 and CDR2 are drawn from the germline V gene: KGHDR, SFDVKD. Results and caveats for the whole study, not just this receptor: Clinical and demographic metadata were provided uncurated, with the amount varying by source and participant.

The collaborating institutions used their own protocols to collect whole blood in K2EDTA tubes. Collaborator samples were shipped for TCRbeta analysis as frozen whole blood, isolated PBMCs, or DNA extracted from either sample type. TCRbeta CDR3 regions were amplified from genomic DNA by means of the immunoSEQ Assay, a bias-controlled multiplex PCR. Processing in the source paper ran as follows. Nucleated cell counts per sample were estimated from amplification of reference gene primers within the assay. Sequence reads were collapsed and filtered to measure the absolute abundance of every unique TCRbeta CDR3 rearrangement. For each sample, productive Simpson clonality was calculated as the square root of Simpson's diversity index across productive rearrangements. Drawn from immuneACCESS, this table holds only the in-frame rearrangements with V and J called that TCRdb kept. Clones are partly lost; checked studies trace under half to an unresolved V gene and leave the rest unexplained. That table gives V, J and clone size, and the DNA gave D and trimming. Across this sample there are about 210,000 clones, with 80% seen only once. The leading ten clones occupy approximately 6.6% of the sample.

This chain is built from TRBV24-1 and TRBJ2-3; possibly the D gene is TRBD1, per 6 matching bases. The sequenced sample consisted of peripheral blood. This TCR was sampled from an older woman with acute or convalescent COVID-19. Here is the DNA: TGTGCCACCAGTGATCTCCTAACAGGGGATACGCAGTATTTT. Its protein is CATSDLLTGDTQYF.